This TCR beta chain was recovered during a study of radiation and T cells in renal cell carcinoma. Notes on the study in general: Top tumor clonotypes rose in blood 2 weeks post-radiation, then contracted. Baseline intratumoral clonotype presence is unknown without pretreatment biopsies.

Comment on this clone: Its target is unknown.

Only in-frame clones appear in the TCRdb table, and some are missing; sequencing was by immunoSEQ multiplex PCR. The sample contains about 61,000 clones, around 78% of which appear only once. Trimming removed 5 bases at V and 1 base at J, with 21 bases between. Germline V gene data show CDR1 as SGHVS and CDR2 as FQNEAQ. The CDR3 sequence is 19 residues long. As for time point: baseline pretreatment blood. Treatment here: 15 Gy SBRT to primary tumor, nephrectomy 4 weeks later. The V call is TRBV7-8, the J call TRBJ2-6; no firm D call. Sequences were derived from blood, sampled from a patient whose treatment included radiotherapy and nephrectomy. The receptor was isolated from a man aged 60 to 75 with renal cell carcinoma. CDR3 sequence: CASSRFLGDGGSGANVLTF. In DNA, the CDR3 is TGTGCCAGCAGCCGATTCCTTGGCGACGGCGGATCTGGGGCCAACGTCCTGACTTTC.